Sequencing of this TCR beta chain was carried out in a study of blood T cell repertoires in COVID-19. Looking at the study overall: COVID-19 samples from acute and convalescent phases originated in the United States, Italy and Spain. Sources were T cells, B-cell-depleted T cells, or PBMCs; the material itself was cDNA or gDNA.

This CDR3 spans 15 amino acids. The germline V gene has CDR1 SQVTM and CDR2 ANQGSEA. The V gene lost 2 bases and the J gene lost 2 bases, with 13 bases spanning the gap. Authors' processing steps: Reference gene primer amplification in the assay estimated nucleated cell counts. Profiled with immunoSEQ multiplex PCR; TCRdb holds only in-frame clones, not every one. That table gives V, J and clone size, and the DNA gave D and trimming. This sample has 200,000 to 250,000 clones, with roughly nine tenths found just once. The sample comprised peripheral blood. The chain links TRBV29-1 to TRBJ1-3, with a weak D call TRBD1 (6 bases). This clonotype was sampled from a woman between 45 and 65 years old with acute or convalescent COVID-19. CDR3 residues: CSVETGGPTGNTIYF. CDR3 bases: TGCAGCGTTGAAACCGGGGGGCCCACTGGAAACACCATATATTTT.